The 14 T cell receptor beta chains reported below all come from one sample, sequenced in a study of cytomegalovirus exposure and HLA in healthy donors. Generated by immunoSEQ multiplex PCR, the TCRdb table keeps only in-frame clones and is missing some. The profile covers over 200,000 clones, with over 80% appearing a single time and over 12% taken by the ten largest. Sequencing input: PBMCs. These receptors came from a woman in her twenties or thirties in good health and CMV-seropositive.

There are a few counts of this clone. This sequence joins TRBV7-9 and TRBJ1-5, with D hard to call. Trimming shortened V by 1 base and J by 7 bases, and 8 bases separated the two germline ends. In germline, CDR1 is SEHNR, CDR2 FQNEAQ (reference sequence). The CDR3 covers 13 residues. The CDR3 loop reads CASSLGSDQPQHF. For the CDR3, the DNA is TGTGCCAGCAGCTTAGGGTCGGACCAGCCCCAGCATTTT.

This clone showed up just a few times. The chain has TRBV18 and TRBJ1-2, with TRBD1 matching over 9 bases. The trim removed 3 bases at V and 7 bases at J, leaving 3 bases unmatched. This CDR3 has 13 residues. Looked up from germline, CDR1 is KGHSH and CDR2 is LQKENI. The DNA for the CDR3 is TGTGCCAGCTCACCCGGACAGGGGCTTGGCTACACCTTC. Translated, it gives CASSPGQGLGYTF.

The chain links TRBV9 to TRBJ1-1, with unresolved D. The CDR3 has 13 residues. From germline, CDR1 is SGDLS and CDR2 YYNGEE. The V end lost 2 bases, the J end lost 3 bases, and 8 bases lay between the germline ends. CDR3 protein: CASSVMVDTEAFF. Here the CDR3 DNA reads TGTGCCAGCAGCGTTATGGTGGACACTGAAGCTTTCTTT.

This clone has only a few counts. This chain links TRBV6-1 with TRBJ2-7; 10 positions agree with TRBD1. The V gene's germline CDR1 is MNHNS and CDR2 SASEGT. V gave up 9 bases and J gave up 4 bases; unmatched junction bases: 9. The CDR3 loop spans 14 amino acids. The CDR3 reads CASRTAGQGYEQYF. The CDR3, as DNA: TGTGCCAGTAGAACTGCGGGACAGGGGTACGAGCAGTACTTC.

This clone turned up a few times. The chain combines TRBV28 with TRBJ1-5; a weak D match, TRBD1 (5 bases). Germline V gene data show CDR1 as MDHEN and CDR2 as SYDVKM. The CDR3 has 13 residues. V was clipped by 5 bases and J by 12 bases, with 17 bases between them. The CDR3 DNA reads as TGTGCCAGCAGTGCCGTCTCACGGGACCACCAGCATTTT. Translation: CASSAVSRDHQHF.

The chain couples TRBV16 to TRBJ1-5, with D unclear. Germline CDR1 KGHSY, CDR2 FQNENV. V lost 0 bases and J 10 bases, leaving 13 bases between the germline ends. CDR3 size: 14 residues. The CDR3 DNA follows: TGTGCCAGCAGCCAATCGATGGGTAAGGAACCCCAGCATTTT. Protein sequence: CASSQSMGKEPQHF.

The CDR3 spells CASSKQGNANTGELFF. The CDR3 region has the DNA TGTGCCAGCAGCAAACAGGGGAACGCGAACACCGGGGAGCTGTTTTTT. The chain carries TRBV6-6 and TRBJ2-2; 7 bases map to TRBD1. This CDR3 contains 16 residues. The ends lost 6 bases at V and 0 bases at J; junction bases unmatched: 7. Germline V CDR1 and CDR2: MNHNY, SVGAGI (reference sequence).

V is TRBV4-3 and J is TRBJ2-6, with a tentative D call TRBD2 (6 bases). The germline V and J ends were trimmed by 0 bases and 3 bases, with 9 bases remaining between them. The germline CDR1 and CDR2 sequences are LGHNA and YSLEER. The length of the CDR3 is 16 residues. The CDR3 nucleotides are TGCGCCAGCAGCCAAGAGCGGGGCGTTGGGGCCAACGTCCTGACTTTC. The encoded protein is CASSQERGVGANVLTF.

This clone was seen a few times. CDR3 loop: CASSVEGYEPGNTIYF. CDR3 DNA: TGTGCCAGCAGCGTAGAAGGCTATGAGCCTGGAAACACCATATATTTT. The chain combines TRBV9 with TRBJ1-3; D is undetermined. The CDR3 runs to 16 residues. Between the trimmed V and J ends, which lost 0 bases and 2 bases, there was a span of 12 bases. Germline V CDR1 and CDR2: SGDLS, YYNGEE.

The rearrangement joins TRBV5-6 to TRBJ2-2; TRBD1 aligns across 8 bases. Germline assignment: CDR1 SGHDT and CDR2 YYEEEE. V lost 2 bases and J lost 4; bases outside the gene matches: 7. The CDR3 totals 16 residues. This chain's CDR3 is CASSFGQGASTGELFF. The DNA of the CDR3 is TGTGCCAGCAGCTTTGGCCAGGGGGCGAGCACCGGGGAGCTGTTTTTT.

For this clone: Distinct nucleotide sequences in the sample also encode this CDR3. This chain uses TRBV5-1 with TRBJ1-1, with D tentatively TRBD1 (5 bases). Trimming left V 0 bases short and J 5 bases short, with 11 bases between. This CDR3 region has 14 residues. Germline V gives CDR1 SGHRS, CDR2 YFSETQ. The CDR3 nucleotides are TGCGCCAGCAGCTTGGAGCAGGGAGGGACTGAAGCTTTCTTT. It codes for CASSLEQGGTEAFF.

The genes are TRBV11-2 and TRBJ2-1; D is unresolved. Germline CDR1 reads SGHAT; CDR2 reads FQNNGV. The CDR3 consists of 14 residues. Between the trimmed V and J ends, which lost 5 bases and 7 bases, there was a span of 15 bases. The chain's CDR3 is CASSPFGSWNEQFF. CDR3 sequence (DNA): TGTGCCAGCAGCCCCTTCGGTAGTTGGAATGAGCAGTTCTTC.

The chain joins TRBV27 to TRBJ2-5; 9 bases are a match to TRBD2. CDR1 and CDR2 from the germline V gene are MNHEY and SMNVEV (reference sequence). The CDR3 length is 18 residues. Trimming cost V 5 bases and J 2 bases; bases outside gene matches: 15. This CDR3 is CASSPILLLAGRQETQYF. The CDR3 coding sequence is TGTGCCAGCAGTCCCATCCTTTTGCTAGCGGGGAGACAAGAGACCCAGTACTTC.

This chain connects TRBV27 to TRBJ2-7, with 7 bases lining up with TRBD1. J lost 6 bases, V lost 6 bases, and 14 bases had no gene match. Germline loops: CDR1 MNHEY, CDR2 SMNVEV (reference sequence). This CDR3 is 15 amino acids long. The CDR3 coding sequence is TGTGCCAGCAGGGAAACAGGGGCGGCGGCCTCCGAGCAGTACTTC. Protein sequence: CASRETGAAASEQYF.